This T cell receptor (beta chain) came from a study of OX40 agonist ivuxolimab in advanced cancers. The germline V gene encodes CDR1 SGHDN and CDR2 FVKESK. CDR3 length: 17 residues. The V end lost 4 bases, the J end lost 2 bases, and 21 bases lay between the germline ends. Repertoires were generated with immunoSEQ multiplex PCR, while TCRdb's copy carries only in-frame clones and drops some. This table has about 19,000 clones, 86% appearing once. The TCR comes from an adult with an advanced solid tumor such as melanoma, head and neck, liver or kidney cancer. The V call is TRBV14, the J call TRBJ2-7; the D is unclear. The specimen was CD4+ or CD8+ T cells sorted from blood, collected in a trial of the OX40 agonist ivuxolimab. The CDR3 sequence is CASSPLAAEVSPYEQYF. CDR3 nucleotides: TGTGCCAGCAGCCCGCTTGCGGCTGAGGTCTCACCCTACGAGCAGTACTTC.